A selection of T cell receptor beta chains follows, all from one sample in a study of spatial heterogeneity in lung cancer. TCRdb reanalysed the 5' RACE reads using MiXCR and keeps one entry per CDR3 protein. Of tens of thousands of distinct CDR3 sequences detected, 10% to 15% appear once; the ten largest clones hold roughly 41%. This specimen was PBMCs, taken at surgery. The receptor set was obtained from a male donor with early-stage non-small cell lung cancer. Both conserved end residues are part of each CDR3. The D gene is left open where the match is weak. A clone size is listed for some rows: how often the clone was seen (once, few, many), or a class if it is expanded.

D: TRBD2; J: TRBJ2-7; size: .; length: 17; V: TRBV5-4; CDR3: CASSAGLAGGTGGEQYF; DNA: TGTGCCAGCAGCGCCGGACTAGCGGGAGGCACCGGGGGGGAGCAGTACTTC
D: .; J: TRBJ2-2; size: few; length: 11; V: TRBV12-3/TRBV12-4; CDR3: CASTRAGELFF; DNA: TGTGCCAGCACGAGGGCCGGGGAGCTGTTTTTT
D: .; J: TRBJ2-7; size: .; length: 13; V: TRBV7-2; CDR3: CASSLARDNEQYF; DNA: TGTGCCAGCAGCTTAGCTAGGGACAACGAGCAGTACTTC
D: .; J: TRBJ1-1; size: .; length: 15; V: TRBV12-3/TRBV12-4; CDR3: CASSGTRTGNTEAFF; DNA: TGTGCCAGCAGTGGTACGCGGACGGGTAACACTGAAGCTTTCTTT
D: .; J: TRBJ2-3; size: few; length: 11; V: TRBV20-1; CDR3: CSAPKAGIGYF; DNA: TGCAGTGCACCGAAGGCGGGTATAGGGTATTTT
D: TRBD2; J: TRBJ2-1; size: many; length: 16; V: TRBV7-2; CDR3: CASSLYPGGEGHEQFF; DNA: TGTGCCAGCAGCTTATACCCCGGCGGGGAGGGCCATGAGCAGTTCTTC
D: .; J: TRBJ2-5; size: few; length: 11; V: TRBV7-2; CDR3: CASSPGRTQYF; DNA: TGTGCCAGCAGCCCAGGGAGAACCCAGTACTTC
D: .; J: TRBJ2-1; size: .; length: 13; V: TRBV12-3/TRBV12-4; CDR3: CASSPGAQTHGFF; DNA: TGTGCCAGCAGTCCCGGGGCCCAAACTCATGGGTTCTTC
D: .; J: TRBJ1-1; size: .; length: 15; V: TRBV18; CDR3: CASSPLLGMDSEAFF; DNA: TGTGCCAGCTCACCATTGTTAGGGATGGACTCTGAAGCTTTCTTT
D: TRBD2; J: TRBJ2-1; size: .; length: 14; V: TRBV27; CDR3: CASRDSGVYNEQFF; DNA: TGTGCCAGCAGGGATAGCGGGGTTTACAATGAGCAGTTCTTC
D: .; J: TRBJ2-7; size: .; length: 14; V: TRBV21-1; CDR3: CASSARGQGPEQYF; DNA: TGTGCCAGCAGCGCCAGGGGACAGGGACCCGAGCAGTACTTC
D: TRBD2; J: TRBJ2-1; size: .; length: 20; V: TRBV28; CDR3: CASRPTGGSRGGSSYNEQFF; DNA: TGTGCCAGCAGGCCAACCGGCGGGAGCCGGGGGGGAAGCTCCTACAATGAGCAGTTCTTC
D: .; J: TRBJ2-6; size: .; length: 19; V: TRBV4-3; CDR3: CASSQDIQGLSSGANVLTF; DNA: TGCGCCAGCAGCCAAGATATTCAAGGCCTTAGCTCTGGGGCCAACGTCCTGACTTTC
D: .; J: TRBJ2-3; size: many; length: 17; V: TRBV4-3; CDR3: CASSQDGSGPVPDTQYF; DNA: TGCGCCAGCAGCCAAGATGGCAGCGGGCCCGTTCCAGATACGCAGTATTTT
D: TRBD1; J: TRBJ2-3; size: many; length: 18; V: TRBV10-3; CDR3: CAISESFLGQGSTDTQYF; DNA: TGTGCCATCAGTGAGTCGTTTTTGGGACAGGGGTCCACAGATACGCAGTATTTT
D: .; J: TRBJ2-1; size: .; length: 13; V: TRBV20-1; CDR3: CSAGSLGDNEQFF; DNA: TGCAGTGCTGGCAGTTTGGGGGACAATGAGCAGTTCTTC
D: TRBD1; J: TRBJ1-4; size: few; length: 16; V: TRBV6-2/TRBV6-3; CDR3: CASSLRTGGRNEKLFF; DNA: TGTGCCAGCAGTTTGAGGACAGGGGGACGGAATGAAAAACTGTTTTTT
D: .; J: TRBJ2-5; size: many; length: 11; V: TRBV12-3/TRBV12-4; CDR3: CASSLGETQYF; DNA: TGTGCCAGCAGCTTAGGAGAGACCCAGTACTTC
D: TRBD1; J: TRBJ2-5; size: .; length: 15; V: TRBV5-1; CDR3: CASSLTGQGQETQYF; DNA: TGCGCCAGCAGCCTGACCGGACAGGGACAAGAGACCCAGTACTTC
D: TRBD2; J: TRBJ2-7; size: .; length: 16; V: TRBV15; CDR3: CATSRGTSGGLNHKYF; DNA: TGTGCCACCAGCAGAGGGACTAGCGGGGGACTTAACCACAAGTACTTC
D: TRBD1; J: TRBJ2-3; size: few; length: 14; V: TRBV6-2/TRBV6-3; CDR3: CASSWDRVPDTQYF; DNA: TGTGCCAGCAGTTGGGACAGGGTCCCAGATACGCAGTATTTT
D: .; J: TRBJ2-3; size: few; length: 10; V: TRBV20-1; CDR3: CSARGDTQYF; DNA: TGCAGTGCTAGAGGAGATACGCAGTATTTT
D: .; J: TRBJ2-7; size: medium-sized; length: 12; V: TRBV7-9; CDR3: CASSWDEYEQYF; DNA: TGTGCCAGCAGCTGGGACGAATACGAGCAGTACTTC
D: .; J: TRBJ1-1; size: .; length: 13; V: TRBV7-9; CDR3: CASSHLRAREAFF; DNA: TGTGCCAGCAGCCACCTCCGTGCGCGTGAAGCTTTCTTT
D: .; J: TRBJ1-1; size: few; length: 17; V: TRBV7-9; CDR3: CASSLGLSVDLNTEAFF; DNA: TGTGCCAGCAGCTTAGGACTCTCTGTCGACCTAAACACTGAAGCTTTCTTT
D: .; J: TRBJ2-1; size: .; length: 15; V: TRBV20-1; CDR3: CSARGRDLGPNEQFF; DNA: TGCAGTGCTAGAGGCCGGGACTTGGGCCCCAATGAGCAGTTCTTC
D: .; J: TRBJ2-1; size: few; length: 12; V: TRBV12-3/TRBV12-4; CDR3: CASSENSNEQFF; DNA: TGTGCCAGCAGCGAGAATAGCAATGAGCAGTTCTTC
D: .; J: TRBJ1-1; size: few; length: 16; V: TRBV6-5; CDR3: CASSYSTIFMNTEAFF; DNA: TGTGCCAGCAGTTACTCGACGATTTTTATGAACACTGAAGCTTTCTTT
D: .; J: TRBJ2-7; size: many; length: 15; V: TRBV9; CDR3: CASSSDPGVLFEQYF; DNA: TGTGCCAGCAGCTCCGACCCGGGAGTCTTGTTCGAGCAGTACTTC
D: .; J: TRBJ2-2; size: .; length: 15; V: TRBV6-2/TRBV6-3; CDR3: CASSYRGQRTGELFF; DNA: TGTGCCAGCAGTTACAGGGGCCAAAGGACCGGGGAGCTGTTTTTT
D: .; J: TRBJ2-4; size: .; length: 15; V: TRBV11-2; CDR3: CASSLILGGKNIQYF; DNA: TGTGCCAGCAGCCTTATCCTAGGGGGCAAAAACATTCAGTACTTC
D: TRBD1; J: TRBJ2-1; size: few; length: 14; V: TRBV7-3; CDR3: CASSPGQEYNEQFF; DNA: TGTGCCAGCAGCCCGGGACAGGAATACAATGAGCAGTTCTTC
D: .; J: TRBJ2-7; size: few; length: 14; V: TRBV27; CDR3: CASSSGPALREQYF; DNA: TGTGCCAGCAGTTCAGGACCCGCCTTGAGGGAGCAGTACTTC
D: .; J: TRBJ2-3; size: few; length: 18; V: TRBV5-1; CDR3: CASSSRSRQVRSVDTQYF; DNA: TGCGCCAGCAGCTCAAGATCCCGACAGGTCCGTTCTGTAGATACGCAGTATTTT
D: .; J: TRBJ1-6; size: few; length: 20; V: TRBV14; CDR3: CASSQDPPGTSSSYNSPLHF; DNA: TGTGCCAGCAGCCAAGACCCCCCCGGCACCTCGAGCTCCTATAATTCACCCCTCCACTTT
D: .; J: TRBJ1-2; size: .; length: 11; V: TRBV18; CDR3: CASSLQGGYTF; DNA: TGTGCCAGCTCACTGCAGGGGGGCTACACCTTC
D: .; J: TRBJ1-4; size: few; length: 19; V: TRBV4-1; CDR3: CASSQESLRAVKTNEKLFF; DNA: TGCGCCAGCAGCCAAGAAAGCCTCCGGGCCGTGAAAACTAATGAAAAACTGTTTTTT